Listed below are T cell receptor beta chains from one sample, sequenced in a study of response to subunit inactivated influenza vaccine. MiXCR, applied by TCRdb to the RT-PCR reads, yields one record per CDR3 protein. The repertoire holds approximately 500,000 distinct CDR3 sequences, with approximately 12% as singletons. Sequenced here: PBMCs from blood, sampled 45 days after vaccination. The source is a man aged 45-65 years who received an inactivated influenza vaccine. Both conserved end residues are part of each CDR3.

j_call v_call cdr3_length cdr3_aa
TRBJ2-7 TRBV29-1 14 CSVEGLAGIYEQYF
TRBJ2-3 TRBV4-2 16 CASSQDPWGGTDTQYF
TRBJ2-3 TRBV7-2 16 CASSLALGLSTDTQYF
TRBJ2-7 TRBV5-6 14 CASSPGGSPYEQYF
TRBJ2-5 TRBV5-1 15 CASSLGGQIQETQYF
TRBJ2-5 TRBV6-5 15 CASSYLSGGRETQYF
TRBJ2-2 TRBV4-1 15 CASSLTSPGTGELFF
TRBJ1-2 TRBV5-5 17 CASSLNSRDRDNYGYTF
TRBJ1-2 TRBV20-1 14 CSAERGPQGDGYTF
TRBJ2-7 TRBV10-2 14 CASNGPSGLGEQYF
TRBJ2-1 TRBV6-1 13 CASSEPSTHEQFF
TRBJ2-5 TRBV7-9 16 CASSLAPRGAEETQYF
TRBJ2-5 TRBV20-1 13 CSASQGFQETQYF
TRBJ2-1 TRBV18 15 CASSTPQGALNEQFF
TRBJ1-4 TRBV5-1 14 CASSAGLGSEKLFF
TRBJ2-3 TRBV6-2/TRBV6-3 16 CASRSGPPLGTDTQYF
TRBJ1-5 TRBV24-1 12 CATSDFGTPQHF
TRBJ2-7 TRBV5-1 15 CASSSFDFKGHEQYF
TRBJ2-3 TRBV6-1 15 CASSLSAGLADTQYF
TRBJ2-2 TRBV4-2 16 CASSPWGGRNTGELFF
TRBJ2-2 TRBV27 15 CASSQTGGVTGELFF
TRBJ1-1 TRBV28 14 CASTPVPRNTEAFF
TRBJ2-5 TRBV10-3 15 CAIRQGNGFQGTQYF
TRBJ2-7 TRBV5-1 15 CASSLEAASPYEQYF
TRBJ1-1 TRBV7-2 11 CASRMNTEAFF
TRBJ1-5 TRBV6-5 14 CASSLTGTNQPQHF
TRBJ2-2 TRBV29-1 13 CSVGGRASRELFF
TRBJ2-5 TRBV6-5 18 CASSYSIGTGTGRETQYF
TRBJ2-7 TRBV6-1 14 CASRDLNLLYEQYF
TRBJ1-2 TRBV29-1 16 CSVPSGGAEGSYGYTF
TRBJ2-7 TRBV20-1 15 CSARDPIAGSYEQYF
TRBJ2-3 TRBV7-2 15 CASSFGQANRPAQYF
TRBJ2-1 TRBV9 15 CASSVGGPRRNEQFF
TRBJ1-6 TRBV6-2/TRBV6-3 12 CASSAGISPLHF
TRBJ1-1 TRBV7-9 15 CASSSDRGGSTEAFF
TRBJ2-2 TRBV10-3 13 CAISRQPTGELFF
TRBJ1-5 TRBV7-2 15 CASSLGGAGNQPQHF
TRBJ2-1 TRBV12-3/TRBV12-4 13 CASYSGTNNEQFF
TRBJ2-4 TRBV6-2/TRBV6-3 16 CASSYFPGQGDSIQYF
TRBJ2-1 TRBV6-5 15 CASSLGTSLLGEQFF
TRBJ2-1 TRBV20-1 15 CSAGRSGGSYNEQFF
TRBJ1-4 TRBV6-1 15 CASRETALGGEKLFF
TRBJ2-7 TRBV4-2 16 CASSQDWGQGSYEQYF
TRBJ2-7 TRBV6-2/TRBV6-3 14 CASSYRSGAGEQYF
TRBJ2-4 TRBV12-3/TRBV12-4 14 CASSLGGDGYIQYF
TRBJ2-5 TRBV12-3/TRBV12-4 15 CASSFSGTGGETQYF
TRBJ1-5 TRBV10-3 14 CAIRAENSNQPQHF
TRBJ2-1 TRBV27 18 CASSPGLAGDLPGGEQFF
TRBJ1-5 TRBV10-3 15 CAISSGVGSLQPQHF
TRBJ2-1 TRBV28 12 CASSDYYNEQFF
TRBJ1-2 TRBV5-1 15 CASSIPSQGNYGYTF